These T cell receptor beta chains were read from a single sample in a study of cytomegalovirus exposure and HLA in healthy donors. Clones were read by immunoSEQ multiplex PCR, and TCRdb kept only the in-frame ones, dropping some. This table has about 75,000 clones, around four fifths appearing once. The sequencing input was PBMCs. These receptors originate from a man younger than 45 in good health and CMV-seronegative. Each CDR3 is given with its conserved first and last residue. The D gene is left open where the match is weak.

V gene,D gene,J gene,CDR3 protein
TRBV5-1,-,TRBJ2-1,CASSFAGLSYNEQFF
TRBV9,-,TRBJ2-2,CASSVASQVTGELFF
TRBV5-6,-,TRBJ1-3,CASSPVGGVSGNTIYF
TRBV19,TRBD1,TRBJ2-7,CASSPRTGTGDIEQYF
TRBV6-6,TRBD2,TRBJ2-3,CAMAGGVIDTQYF
TRBV5-1,TRBD2,TRBJ2-5,CASSAGTSLLETQYF
TRBV4-1,-,TRBJ1-4,CASSLEGGAGELFF
TRBV11-1,-,TRBJ1-1,CASSSHRHSVTEAFF
TRBV4-2,-,TRBJ2-7,CASSRRLGEGSYEQYF
TRBV11-2,-,TRBJ1-1,CASSAGVNTEAFF
TRBV4-3,TRBD2,TRBJ2-1,CASSQDLLAAYNEQFF
TRBV7-9,-,TRBJ1-1,CASSWREVNTEAFF
TRBV11-2,TRBD1,TRBJ1-3,CASSFASGTAYSGNTIYF
TRBV7-2,-,TRBJ1-1,CASSLPLWQMNTEAFF
TRBV6-6,-,TRBJ2-7,CASSYRTGEQYF
TRBV5-1,TRBD1,TRBJ2-2,CASSLVAGGGTGELFF
TRBV2,TRBD1,TRBJ1-5,CASRLGQSENQPQHF
TRBV10-1,TRBD1,TRBJ2-3,CASSLDRHNRDTQYF
TRBV11-2,TRBD2,TRBJ2-5,CASSLDTSGRTQYF
TRBV9,-,TRBJ2-1,CASSVYPGYNEQFF
TRBV27,TRBD1,TRBJ1-2,CASRTTGEYYGYTF
TRBV6-5,-,TRBJ2-1,CASSYSGGAEQFF
TRBV18,-,TRBJ1-1,CASSRSRQNTEAFF
TRBV27,TRBD2,TRBJ2-7,CASSGTSGGYEQYF
TRBV4-1,-,TRBJ2-7,CASSQEPGTYEQYF
TRBV19,-,TRBJ1-1,CASSISGDASEAFF
TRBV10-3,-,TRBJ2-1,CAIKGLFSYNEQFF
TRBV7-2,TRBD1,TRBJ2-2,CASSPRQGRWGVDTGELFF
TRBV5-4,-,TRBJ1-3,CASSFGGNSGNTIYF
TRBV2,TRBD2,TRBJ2-7,CASRTSGAYEQYF
TRBV18,-,TRBJ1-1,CASSPKGAEAFF
TRBV7-8,-,TRBJ2-3,CASSLAMRKSTDTQYF
TRBV21-1,-,TRBJ2-7,CASSKKPSGGVYEQYF
TRBV4-1,TRBD2,TRBJ2-5,CASSQSSSLLAGEETQYF
TRBV2,-,TRBJ1-2,CASSARVLNYGYTF
TRBV18,-,TRBJ2-7,CASSALRGARAYEQYF
TRBV27,TRBD2,TRBJ2-1,CASRLAGGFEQFF
TRBV9,TRBD2,TRBJ2-1,CASSASNNLRVAGDPQFRNEQFF